Included here is one T cell receptor (beta chain) sequence, with context. Its antigen is undetermined. TCRdb's copy holds only in-frame clones and misses some; the assay was immunoSEQ multiplex PCR. Among about 220,000 clones listed, 85% to 90% were seen once. The data originate from a study of cytomegalovirus exposure and HLA in healthy donors. Findings and limits, study-wide: Later, an analysis found that TCR clusters from the first cohort tended to co-occur in the roughly 110 validation repertoires. Altogether, more than 150 TCR beta chains were recorded as cytomegalovirus-associated.

Germline V CDR1 and CDR2: MNHEY, SMNVEV (reference sequence). The CDR3 sequence is 13 residues long. V shed 4 bases and J shed 1 base, with 6 bases lying between them. Sequencing was carried out using PBMCs. The rearrangement uses TRBV27 and TRBJ2-3; no definite D call. The clonotype comes from a woman between 18 and 30 years old in good health and CMV-seronegative. In nucleotides, the CDR3 is TGTGCCAGCAGTTCAACAGGCACAGATACGCAGTATTTT. Encoded protein: CASSSTGTDTQYF.